This T cell receptor beta chain was retrieved from a study of T cell responses to AZD1222 COVID-19 vaccine. Study observations and caveats: Among the donors, most were white British and more were female, and clonal diversity was possibly underestimated. CD4 TCRs associated with vaccination spanned spike, dominating at 160-218 and 743-854.

Some clones are missing from TCRdb's copy, which holds only in-frame ones; the method was immunoSEQ multiplex PCR. The data hold 150,000 or so clones, with more than 75% observed a single time. On this clone itself: The antigen is unknown.

V lost 2 bases and J lost 3; bases outside the gene matches: 5. The CDR3 covers 16 residues. CDR1 MGHRA and CDR2 YSYEKL come from the germline V gene. This TCR was sampled from an adult in good health. The source material was peripheral blood, sampled on day 0 of MenACWY control vaccination. The chain uses TRBV4-1 and TRBJ2-3; TRBD2 agrees at 10 bases. In DNA, the CDR3 is TGCGCCAGCAGCCAAAGTCTAGCGGGGGTAACAGATACGCAGTATTTT. This encodes CASSQSLAGVTDTQYF.